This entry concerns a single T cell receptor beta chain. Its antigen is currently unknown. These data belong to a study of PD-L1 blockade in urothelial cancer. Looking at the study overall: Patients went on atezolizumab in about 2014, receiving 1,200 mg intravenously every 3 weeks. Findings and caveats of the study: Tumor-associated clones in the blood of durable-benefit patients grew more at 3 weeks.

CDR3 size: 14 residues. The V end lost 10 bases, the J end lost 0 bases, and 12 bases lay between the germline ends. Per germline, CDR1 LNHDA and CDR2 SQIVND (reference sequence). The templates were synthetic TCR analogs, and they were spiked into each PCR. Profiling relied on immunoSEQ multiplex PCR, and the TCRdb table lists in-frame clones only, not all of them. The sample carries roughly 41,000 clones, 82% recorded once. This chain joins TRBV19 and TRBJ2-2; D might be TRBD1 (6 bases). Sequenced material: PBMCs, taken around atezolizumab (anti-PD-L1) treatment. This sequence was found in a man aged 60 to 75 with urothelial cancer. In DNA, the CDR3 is TGTGCCACAGGGGCGCCACCGAACACCGGGGAGCTGTTTTTT. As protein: CATGAPPNTGELFF.